Included here is one T cell receptor (beta chain) sequence, with context. At around 300,000 cells each, triplicate sorts were carried out for each CD8+ T cell subset. The CD45RO-CCR7+CD27+CD95- phenotype denoted naive CD8+ T cells. This specimen comes from a study of CXCR3-negative and CXCR3-positive naive CD8 T cells. Study context: Total TRB output reached around 140 million reads, about 1.5 +/- 0.3 million per library.

The germline V gene encodes CDR1 SQVTM and CDR2 ANQGSEA. CDR3 size: 15 residues. Through 5' RACE with UMI labels, the TRB cDNA libraries were prepared. From the 5' RACE reads, TCRdb lists one entry per CDR3 protein and no DNA. The data include 70,000 to 95,000 distinct CDR3 sequences; the top ten clones carry around 1.4%. Sequencing was carried out using naive CXCR3- CD8+ T cells from blood. This sample's subset: CD45RO-CCR7+CD27+CD95- naive CD8+ T cells lacking CXCR3 (TNR3-). This clonotype was obtained from a human donor in good health. Some clones in this sample may be carry-over from other donors' samples. The chain joins TRBV29-1 to TRBJ2-2; the TCRdb D gene call, TRBD1, has no DNA to confirm it. This CDR3 reads CSVRILIQGAGELFF.